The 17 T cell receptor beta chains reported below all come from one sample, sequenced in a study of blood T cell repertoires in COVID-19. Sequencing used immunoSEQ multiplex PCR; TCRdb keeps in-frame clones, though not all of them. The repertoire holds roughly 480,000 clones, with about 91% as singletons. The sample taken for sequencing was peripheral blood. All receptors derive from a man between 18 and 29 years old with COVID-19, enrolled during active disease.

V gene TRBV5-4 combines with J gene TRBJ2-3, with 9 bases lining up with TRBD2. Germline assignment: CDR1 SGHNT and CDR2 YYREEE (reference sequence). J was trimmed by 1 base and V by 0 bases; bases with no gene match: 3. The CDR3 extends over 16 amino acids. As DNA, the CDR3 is TGTGCCAGCAGCTTGGGTCAGCGGGGGGGCACAGATACGCAGTATTTT. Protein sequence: CASSLGQRGGTDTQYF.

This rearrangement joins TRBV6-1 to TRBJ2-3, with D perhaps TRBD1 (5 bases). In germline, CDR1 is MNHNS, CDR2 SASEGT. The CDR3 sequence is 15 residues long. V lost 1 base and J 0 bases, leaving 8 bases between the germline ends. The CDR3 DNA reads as TGTGCCAGCAGTGAAGGGGGCCTGAGCACAGATACGCAGTATTTT. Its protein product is CASSEGGLSTDTQYF.

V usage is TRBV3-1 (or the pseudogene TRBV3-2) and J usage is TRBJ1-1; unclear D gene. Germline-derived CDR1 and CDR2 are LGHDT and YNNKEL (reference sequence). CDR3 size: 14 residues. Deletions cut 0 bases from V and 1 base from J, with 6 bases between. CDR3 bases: TGTGCCAGCAGCCAAGAAGGGAGGAACACTGAAGCTTTCTTT. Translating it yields CASSQEGRNTEAFF.

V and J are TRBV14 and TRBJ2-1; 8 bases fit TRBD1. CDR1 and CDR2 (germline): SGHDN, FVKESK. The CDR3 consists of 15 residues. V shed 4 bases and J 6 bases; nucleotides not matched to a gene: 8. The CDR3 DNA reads TGTGCCAGCAGCCCCCGAGGACAGGGCATCAATGAGCAGTTCTTC. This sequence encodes CASSPRGQGINEQFF.

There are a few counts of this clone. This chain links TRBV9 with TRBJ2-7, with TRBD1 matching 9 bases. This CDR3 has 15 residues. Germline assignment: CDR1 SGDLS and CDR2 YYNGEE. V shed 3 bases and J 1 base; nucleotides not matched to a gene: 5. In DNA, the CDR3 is TGTGCCAGCAGCGAGGGGACAGGGTGGTCCTACGAGCAGTACTTC. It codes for CASSEGTGWSYEQYF. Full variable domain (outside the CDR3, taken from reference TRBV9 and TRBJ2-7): DSGVTQTPKHLITATGQRVTLRCSPRSGDLSVYWYQQSLDQGLQFLIQYYNGEERAKGNILERFSAQQFPDLHSELNLSSLELGDSALYFCASSEGTGWSYEQYFGPGTRLTVT.

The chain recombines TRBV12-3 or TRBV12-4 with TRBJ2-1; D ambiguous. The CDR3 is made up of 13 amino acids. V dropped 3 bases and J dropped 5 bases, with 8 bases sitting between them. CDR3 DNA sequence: TGTGCCAGCAGTTTTTCCTCTCACAATGAGCAGTTCTTC. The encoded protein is CASSFSSHNEQFF.

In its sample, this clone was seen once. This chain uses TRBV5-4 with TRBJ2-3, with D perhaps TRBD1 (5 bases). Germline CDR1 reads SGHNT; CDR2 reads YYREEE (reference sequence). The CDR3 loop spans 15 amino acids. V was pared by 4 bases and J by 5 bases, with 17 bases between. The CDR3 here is CASSRSQVVGDTQYF. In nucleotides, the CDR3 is TGTGCCAGCAGCCGGTCACAGGTTGTGGGAGATACGCAGTATTTT.

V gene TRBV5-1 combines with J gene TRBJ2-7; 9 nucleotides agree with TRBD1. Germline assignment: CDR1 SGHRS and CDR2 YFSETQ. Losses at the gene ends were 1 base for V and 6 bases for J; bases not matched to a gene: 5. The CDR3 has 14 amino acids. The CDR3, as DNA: TGCGCCAGCAGCTTGTCCGGGACAGGGACCGAGCAGTACTTC. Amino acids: CASSLSGTGTEQYF.

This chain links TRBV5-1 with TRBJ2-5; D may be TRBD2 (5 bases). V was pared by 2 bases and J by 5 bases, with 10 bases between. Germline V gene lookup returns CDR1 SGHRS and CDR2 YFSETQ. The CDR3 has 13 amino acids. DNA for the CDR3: TGCGCCAGCAGCTTCTCGGGGTCCGAGACCCAGTACTTC. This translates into CASSFSGSETQYF.

CDR3 in DNA: TGTGCCAGCAGTTTAGAGGGACAGTTCTATGGCTACACCTTC. Encoded protein: CASSLEGQFYGYTF. The rearrangement joins TRBV28 to TRBJ1-2; 7 bases fit TRBD1. The CDR3 consists of 14 residues. The junction had 4 bases not matched to a gene; V was cut back by 2 bases and J by 4 bases. Per the germline V gene, CDR1 is MDHEN and CDR2 is SYDVKM.

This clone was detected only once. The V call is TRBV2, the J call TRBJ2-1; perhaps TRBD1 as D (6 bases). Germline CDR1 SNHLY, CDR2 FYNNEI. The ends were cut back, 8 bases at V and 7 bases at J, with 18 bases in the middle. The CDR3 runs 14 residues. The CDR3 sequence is CASGRVQGWNEQFF. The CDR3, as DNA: TGTGCCAGCGGCCGCGTGCAGGGGTGGAATGAGCAGTTCTTC. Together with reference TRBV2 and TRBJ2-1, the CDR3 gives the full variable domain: EPEVTQTPSHQVTQMGQEVILRCVPISNHLYFYWYRQILGQKVEFLVSFYNNEISEKSEIFDDQFSVERPDGSNFTLKIRSTKLEDSAMYFCASGRVQGWNEQFFGPGTRLTVL.

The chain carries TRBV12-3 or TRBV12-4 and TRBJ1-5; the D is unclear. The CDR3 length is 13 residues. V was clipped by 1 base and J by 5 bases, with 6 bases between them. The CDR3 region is CASSLGLHQPQHF. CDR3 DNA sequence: TGTGCCAGCAGTTTAGGGCTTCATCAGCCCCAGCATTTT.

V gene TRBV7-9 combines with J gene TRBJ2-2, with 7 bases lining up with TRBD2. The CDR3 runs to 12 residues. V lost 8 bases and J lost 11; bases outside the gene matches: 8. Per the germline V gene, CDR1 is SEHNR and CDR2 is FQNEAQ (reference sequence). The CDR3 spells CASAWDYDELFF. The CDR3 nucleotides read TGTGCCAGCGCCTGGGACTACGATGAGCTGTTTTTT. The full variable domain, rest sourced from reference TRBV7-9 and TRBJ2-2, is DTGVSQNPRHKITKRGQNVTFRCDPISEHNRLYWYRQTLGQGPEFLTYFQNEAQLEKSRLLSDRFSAERPKGSFSTLEIQRTEQGDSAMYLCASAWDYDELFFGEGSRLTVL.

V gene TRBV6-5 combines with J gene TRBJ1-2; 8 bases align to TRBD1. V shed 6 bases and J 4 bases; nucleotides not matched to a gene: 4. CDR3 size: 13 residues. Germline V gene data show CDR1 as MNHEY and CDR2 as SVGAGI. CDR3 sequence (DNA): TGTGCCAGCAGACCGGGACAGGCCTATGGCTACACCTTC. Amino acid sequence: CASRPGQAYGYTF.

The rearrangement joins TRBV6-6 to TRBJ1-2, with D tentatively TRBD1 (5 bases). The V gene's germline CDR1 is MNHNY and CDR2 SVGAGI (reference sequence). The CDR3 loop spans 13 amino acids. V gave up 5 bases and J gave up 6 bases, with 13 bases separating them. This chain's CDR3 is CASSVQGLDGYTF. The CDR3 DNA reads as TGTGCCAGCAGTGTCCAGGGTTTGGATGGCTACACCTTC.

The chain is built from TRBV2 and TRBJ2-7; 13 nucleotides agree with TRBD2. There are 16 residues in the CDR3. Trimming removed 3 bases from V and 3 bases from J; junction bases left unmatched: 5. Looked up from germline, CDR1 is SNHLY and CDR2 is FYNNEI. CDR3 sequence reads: CASSDPGLAGYYEQYF. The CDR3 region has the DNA TGTGCCAGCAGTGATCCGGGACTAGCGGGGTACTACGAGCAGTACTTC.

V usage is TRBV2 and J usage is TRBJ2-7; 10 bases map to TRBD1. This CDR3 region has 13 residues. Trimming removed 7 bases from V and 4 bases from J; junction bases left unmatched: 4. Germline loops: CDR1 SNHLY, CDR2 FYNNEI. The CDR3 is CASTGTGAYEQYF. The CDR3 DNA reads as TGTGCCAGCACAGGGACAGGGGCGTACGAGCAGTACTTC.